This paragraph reports one TCR beta chain. This clone was detected a few times. Its binding antigen is unknown. No base-level quality is on record; no much larger clone is a single base apart. These data originate in a study of T cell repertoires in urothelial bladder cancer (dated by TCRdb to about 2019). Study-wide context: Of the approximately 12 resected lesions, three were clinical stage cT0, three were cTa, three were cT1 and three were cT2 or greater. TCR repertoire clonality in bladder tumors was compared with TCR repertoire clonality in benign bladder inflammation. A total of some 12 patients who had bladder lesions and were undergoing transurethral resection were prospectively identified. Approximately 11 resected bladder lesions were studied, comprising urothelial carcinoma (UC+) and benign (UC-) specimens. The investigation overall reported the following: The median percentage of tumor infiltrating lymphocytes was roughly 2% in carcinoma specimens and over 9.5% in benign specimens. Urothelial carcinoma specimens had fewer T cells than benign specimens, with medians of roughly 5,600 and 26,000. In carcinoma specimens a single T-cell clone made up as much as 17% of infiltrating lymphocytes, compared with 2% to 2.5% in benign specimens.

At transurethral resection, specimens of the bladder lesions were collected and then stored at -80C. From bladder specimens obtained at transurethral resection, DNA was extracted. CDR1 and CDR2 (SEHNR, FQNEAQ) derive from the germline V gene (reference sequence). Measured from the cysteine to the phenylalanine, the CDR3 is 14 residues long. CDR3 DNA only is kept here, 42 bases in frame from base 1. Trimming leaves V shorter by 5 bases and J shorter by 1 base, with the junction holding 4 bases beyond the gene matches. The TCR beta chain CDR3 region was sequenced with the immunoSEQ assay. The paper's processing steps were these. For each specimen, the T-cell fraction, clonal dominance, and maximum TCR clone frequency were calculated. TCRdb re-hosts the immuneACCESS table, in-frame sequences only. Its copies lack some clones; in the studies checked, an unresolved V gene accounts for under half of them, and the cause for the rest is not known. V, J and clone size are taken as reported in that table, and D and trimming were inferred from the DNA itself. Recorded for this sample are fewer than 15,000 clones; roughly two thirds of them occurred a single time. Less than 9% of the sample belongs to the ten largest clones.

The chain was built from TRBV7-9 and TRBJ2-5, and 7 junctional nucleotides match TRBD1. What was sequenced was tumor-infiltrating cells from bladder cancer. The clonotype comes from a human donor with urothelial carcinoma. The CDR3 protein is CASSAGTVQETQYF. The nucleotide sequence is TGTGCCAGCAGCGCCGGGACAGTCCAAGAGACCCAGTACTTC.